This TCR beta chain appears in the sequencing data of a study of blood T cell repertoires in COVID-19. Whole-study context: The United States, Italy and Spain were the sources of the acute and convalescent COVID-19 samples. From T cells, B-cell-depleted T cells, or PBMCs came the material, which was cDNA or gDNA.

Authors' analysis steps: Amplification of reference gene primers provided the estimated nucleated cell counts. TCRdb keeps only in-frame clones here, not all; method: immunoSEQ multiplex PCR. V, J and clone size reflect that table, while D and trimming were determined from the DNA. The sample has 110,000 or so clones, roughly 85% seen once. In germline, CDR1 is SNHLY, CDR2 FYNNEI. This CDR3 has 12 residues. Between the trimmed V and J ends, which lost 6 bases and 8 bases, there was a span of 11 bases. The receptor was derived from a human donor in a cohort sampled during active COVID-19. The chain employs TRBV2 and TRBJ1-3; no clear D gene. Sequences were obtained from peripheral blood. The DNA of the CDR3 is TGTGCCAGCAGGTTTTTCCGGGACACCATATATTTT. Protein sequence: CASRFFRDTIYF.